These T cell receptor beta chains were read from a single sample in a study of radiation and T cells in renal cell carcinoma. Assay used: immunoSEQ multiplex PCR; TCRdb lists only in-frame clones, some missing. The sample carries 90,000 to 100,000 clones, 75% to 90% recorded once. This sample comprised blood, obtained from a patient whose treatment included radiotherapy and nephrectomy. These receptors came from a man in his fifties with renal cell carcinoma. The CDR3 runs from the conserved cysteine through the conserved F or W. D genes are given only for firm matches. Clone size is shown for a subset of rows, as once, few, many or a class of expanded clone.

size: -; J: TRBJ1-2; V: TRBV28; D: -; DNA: TGTGCCACCACGGTCGGGGACTATGGCTACACCTTC; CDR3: CATTVGDYGYTF
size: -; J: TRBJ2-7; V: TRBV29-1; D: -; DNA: TGCAGCGTGATTCGAGGGACCGAGCAGTACTTC; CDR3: CSVIRGTEQYF
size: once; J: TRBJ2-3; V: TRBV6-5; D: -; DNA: TGTGCCAGCACCAAGAGGGATTCCACAGATACGCAGTATTTT; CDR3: CASTKRDSTDTQYF
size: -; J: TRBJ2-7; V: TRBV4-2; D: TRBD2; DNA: TGTGCCAGCAGCCAAGCCCCCAGGGACTACGCCATCTACGAGCAGTACTTC; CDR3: CASSQAPRDYAIYEQYF
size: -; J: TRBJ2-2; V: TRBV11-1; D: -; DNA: TGTGCCAGCAGCTTATACGGGGGGCGATACACCGGGGAGCTGTTTTTT; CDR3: CASSLYGGRYTGELFF
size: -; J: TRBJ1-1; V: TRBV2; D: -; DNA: TGTGCCAGCAGGTTTAGGTCTGAAGCTTTCTTT; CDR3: CASRFRSEAFF
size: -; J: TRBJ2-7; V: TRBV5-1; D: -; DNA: TGCGCCAGCAGCTTGGATGCATCCTACGAGCAGTACTTC; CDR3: CASSLDASYEQYF
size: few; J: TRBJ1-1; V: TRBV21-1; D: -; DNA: TGTGCCAGCAGCAAAGGGGGAAGGTGGACTGAAGCTTTCTTT; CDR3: CASSKGGRWTEAFF
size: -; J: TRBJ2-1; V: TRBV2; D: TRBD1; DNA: TGTGCCAGCAGAGAACAGGGGGTAGAGGGCAATGAGCAGTTCTTC; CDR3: CASREQGVEGNEQFF
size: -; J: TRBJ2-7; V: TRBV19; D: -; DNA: TGTGCCAGTAGTATCCCGGGAGAGCGTGAGCAGTACTTC; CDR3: CASSIPGEREQYF
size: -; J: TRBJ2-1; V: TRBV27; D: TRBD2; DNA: TGTGCCAGCACTTCGACTAGCGGACACCATTACAATGAGCAGTTCTTC; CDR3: CASTSTSGHHYNEQFF
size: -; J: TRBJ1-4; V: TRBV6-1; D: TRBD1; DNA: TGTGCCAGCAGTACCGGGACAGAGAATGAAAAACTGTTTTTT; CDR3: CASSTGTENEKLFF
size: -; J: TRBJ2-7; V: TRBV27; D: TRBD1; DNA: TGTGCCAGCAGTTTACAGACAGGGGGCCTCGGCGAGCAGTACTTC; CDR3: CASSLQTGGLGEQYF
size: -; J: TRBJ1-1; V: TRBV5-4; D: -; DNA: TGTGCCAGCAGCTTGGTCGGAGAACTCAACACTGAAGCTTTCTTT; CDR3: CASSLVGELNTEAFF
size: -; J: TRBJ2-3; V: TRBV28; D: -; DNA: TGTGCCAGCAGTGGGGGCACAGATACGCAGTATTTT; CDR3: CASSGGTDTQYF
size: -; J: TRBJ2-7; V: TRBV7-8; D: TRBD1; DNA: TGTGCCAGCAGCTTAGTTGGTAGGGGGCTTTCCTACGAGCAGTACTTC; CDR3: CASSLVGRGLSYEQYF
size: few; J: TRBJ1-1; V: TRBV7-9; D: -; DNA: TGTGCCAGCAGCATAACAGAGAACACTGAAGCTTTCTTT; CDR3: CASSITENTEAFF
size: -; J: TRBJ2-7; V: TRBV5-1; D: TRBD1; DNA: TGCGCCAGCAGCTTGGGGGGACAGGCCTCCTACGAGCAGTACTTC; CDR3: CASSLGGQASYEQYF
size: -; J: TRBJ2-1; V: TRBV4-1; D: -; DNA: TGCGCCAGCAGCCACCCTGGTCTTAGGTCGCCCGGCCGCCGAGGGAATGAGCAGTTCTTC; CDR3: CASSHPGLRSPGRRGNEQFF
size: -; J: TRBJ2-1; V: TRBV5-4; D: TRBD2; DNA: TGTGCCAGCTACGTAGCGGGAGGGGGCAATGAGCAGTTCTTC; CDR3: CASYVAGGGNEQFF
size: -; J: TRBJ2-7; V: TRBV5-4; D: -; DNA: TGTGCCAGCAGCCCCGATGACTCCTACGAGCAGTACTTC; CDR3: CASSPDDSYEQYF
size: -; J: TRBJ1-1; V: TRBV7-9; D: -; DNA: TGTGCCAGCAGCCCCCCGGGGGGCCTTTGGGACACTGAAGCTTTCTTT; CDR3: CASSPPGGLWDTEAFF
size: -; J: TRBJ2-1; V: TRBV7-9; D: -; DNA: TGTGCCAGCAGCTGGGGGCAGAACTACAATGAGCAGTTCTTC; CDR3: CASSWGQNYNEQFF
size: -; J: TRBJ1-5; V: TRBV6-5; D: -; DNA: TGTGCCAGCAGCTACGTTAGGGGGAATCAGCCCCAGCATTTT; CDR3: CASSYVRGNQPQHF
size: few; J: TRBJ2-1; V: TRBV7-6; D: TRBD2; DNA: TGTGCCAGCAGCTTTACTAGCGGGAGGAGGGATGAGCAGTTCTTC; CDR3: CASSFTSGRRDEQFF
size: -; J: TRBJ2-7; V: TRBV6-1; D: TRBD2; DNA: TGTGCCAGTCACCCAGCGGGGGGCTACCTCGAGCAGTACTTC; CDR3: CASHPAGGYLEQYF
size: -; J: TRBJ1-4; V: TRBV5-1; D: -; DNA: TGCGCCAGCAGCCCAAGGGGACATGCAACTAATGAAAAACTGTTTTTT; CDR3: CASSPRGHATNEKLFF
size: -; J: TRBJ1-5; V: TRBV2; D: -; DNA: TGTGCCAGCACCGGGGGGCTAGTGAGTCAGCCCCAGCATTTT; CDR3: CASTGGLVSQPQHF
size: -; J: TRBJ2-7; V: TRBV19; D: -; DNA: TGTGCCAGTAGTATCGGACACGCTCCCTACGAGCAGTACTTC; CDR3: CASSIGHAPYEQYF
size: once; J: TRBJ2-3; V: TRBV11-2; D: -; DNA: TGTGCCAGCAGCTTAGATGGGGGGGCTAGCACAGATACGCAGTATTTT; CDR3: CASSLDGGASTDTQYF
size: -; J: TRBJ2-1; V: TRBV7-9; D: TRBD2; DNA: TGTGCCAGTCTAACGAACGGGGCGGGAGGACCGCTCAACTACAATGAGCAGTTCTTC; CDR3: CASLTNGAGGPLNYNEQFF
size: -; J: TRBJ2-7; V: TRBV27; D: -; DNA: TGTGCCAGCAGTTTCTGGCCTAACCTCTACGAGCAGTACTTC; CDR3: CASSFWPNLYEQYF
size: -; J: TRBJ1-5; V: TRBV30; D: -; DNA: TGTGCCTGGAGTAGCCGGGGGCTTCAGCCCCAGCATTTT; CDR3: CAWSSRGLQPQHF
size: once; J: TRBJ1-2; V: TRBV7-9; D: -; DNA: TGTGCCAGCAGCGCCCCCGGGGAAGGGTATGGCTACACCTTC; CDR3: CASSAPGEGYGYTF
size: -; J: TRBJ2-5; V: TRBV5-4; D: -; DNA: TGTGCCAGCAGTCCCGGAGGGGGAGGGGAGACCCAGTACTTC; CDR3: CASSPGGGGETQYF
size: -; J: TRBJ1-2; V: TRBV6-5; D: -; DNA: TGTGCCAGCAGGGACAGTTATAACTATGGCTACACCTTC; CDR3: CASRDSYNYGYTF
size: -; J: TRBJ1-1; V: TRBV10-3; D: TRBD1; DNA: TGTGCCATCAGTAAAAGTCAGGGGGCAATGAACACTGAAGCTTTCTTT; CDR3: CAISKSQGAMNTEAFF
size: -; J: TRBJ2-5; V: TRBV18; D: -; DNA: TGTGCCAGCTCACCATCACAGGGTTTACAAGAGACCCAGTACTTC; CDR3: CASSPSQGLQETQYF
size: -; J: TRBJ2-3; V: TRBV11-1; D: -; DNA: TGTGCCAGCAGCTTAGCGCCGTTTAGCACAGATACGCAGTATTTT; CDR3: CASSLAPFSTDTQYF
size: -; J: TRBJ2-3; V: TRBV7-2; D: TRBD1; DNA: TGTGCCAGCAGCTTACGCTTCGCAGGGGGTCGGGATACGCAGTATTTT; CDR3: CASSLRFAGGRDTQYF
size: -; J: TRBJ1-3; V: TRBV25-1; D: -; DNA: TGTGCCAGCAGTGTTAGCGGAAACACCATATATTTT; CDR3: CASSVSGNTIYF
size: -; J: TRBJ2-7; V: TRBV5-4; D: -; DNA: TGTGCCAGCAGCTTGGATGCGATCGGGACCTACGAGCAGTACTTC; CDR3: CASSLDAIGTYEQYF
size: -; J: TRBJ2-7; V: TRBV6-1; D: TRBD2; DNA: TGTGCCAGCAGTGAGAGCGGGGGGGGATACGAGCAGTACTTC; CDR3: CASSESGGGYEQYF
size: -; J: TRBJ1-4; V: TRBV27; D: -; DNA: TGTGCCAGCAGCCCCCTGTGGGAAACAACTAATGAAAAACTGTTTTTT; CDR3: CASSPLWETTNEKLFF
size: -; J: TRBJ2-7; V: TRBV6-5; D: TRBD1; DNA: TGTGCCAGCAGTTACGGACAGGGGATTGACTACGAGCAGTACTTC; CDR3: CASSYGQGIDYEQYF
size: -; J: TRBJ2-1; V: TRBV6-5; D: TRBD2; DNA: TGTGCCAGCAGCCTACTCGGACTAGACAATGAGCAGTTCTTC; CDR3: CASSLLGLDNEQFF
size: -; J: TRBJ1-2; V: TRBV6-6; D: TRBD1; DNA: TGTGCCAGCAGTTACATAGGACAGGGGAGCTATGGCTACACCTTC; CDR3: CASSYIGQGSYGYTF
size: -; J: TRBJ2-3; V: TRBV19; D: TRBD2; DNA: TGTGCCAGTACCTTAGCGGGTGGCACAGATACGCAGTATTTT; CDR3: CASTLAGGTDTQYF
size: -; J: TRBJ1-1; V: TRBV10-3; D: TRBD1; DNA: TGTGCCATCAGGGGACAGACTGAAGCTTTCTTT; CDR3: CAIRGQTEAFF
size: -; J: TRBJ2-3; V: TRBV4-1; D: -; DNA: TGCGCCAGCAGCCCGACGGATTTCACAGATACGCAGTATTTT; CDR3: CASSPTDFTDTQYF
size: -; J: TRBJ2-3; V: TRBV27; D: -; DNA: TGTGCCAGCAGTTTAAGGGGGGCAGATACGCAGTATTTT; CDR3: CASSLRGADTQYF
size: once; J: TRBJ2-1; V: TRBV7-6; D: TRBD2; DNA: TGTGCCAGCAGCTCGTCGGGACTAGCGGTCCATTACAATGAGCAGTTCTTC; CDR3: CASSSSGLAVHYNEQFF
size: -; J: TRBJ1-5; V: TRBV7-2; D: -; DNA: TGTGCCACCCAATATGATCACTATAGCAATCAGCCCCAGCATTTT; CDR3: CATQYDHYSNQPQHF
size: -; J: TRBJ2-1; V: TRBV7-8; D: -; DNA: TGTGCCAGCCGAGACGGGCGCAAAGACAATGAGCAGTTCTTC; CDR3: CASRDGRKDNEQFF
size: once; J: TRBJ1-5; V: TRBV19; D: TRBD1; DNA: TGTGCCAGTAAGGACTGGGACAGGGTCAATCAGCCCCAGCATTTT; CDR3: CASKDWDRVNQPQHF
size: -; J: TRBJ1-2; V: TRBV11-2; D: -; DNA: TGTGCCAGCATCCCCCTGCGGGGCAGACAGGCTTACACCTTC; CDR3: CASIPLRGRQAYTF
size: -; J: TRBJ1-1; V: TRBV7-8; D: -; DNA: TGTGCCAGCAGCTTATTACCTTGGACAGAGGAGAACACTGAAGCTTTCTTT; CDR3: CASSLLPWTEENTEAFF